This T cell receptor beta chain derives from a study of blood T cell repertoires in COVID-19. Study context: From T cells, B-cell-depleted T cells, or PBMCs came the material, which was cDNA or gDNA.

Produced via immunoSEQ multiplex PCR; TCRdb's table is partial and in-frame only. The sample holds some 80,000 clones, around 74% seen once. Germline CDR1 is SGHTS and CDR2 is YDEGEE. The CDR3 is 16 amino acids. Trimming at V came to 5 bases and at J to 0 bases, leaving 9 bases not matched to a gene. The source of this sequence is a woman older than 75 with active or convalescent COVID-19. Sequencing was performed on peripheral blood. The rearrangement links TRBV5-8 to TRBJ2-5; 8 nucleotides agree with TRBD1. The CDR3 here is CASRLWLTGDQETQYF. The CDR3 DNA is TGTGCCAGCAGGTTGTGGTTGACAGGGGACCAAGAGACCCAGTACTTC.